This TCR beta chain derives from a study of blood T cell repertoires in COVID-19. Study at large: T cells, B-cell-depleted T cells, or PBMCs supplied cDNA or gDNA.

This clone was detected only once. The method was immunoSEQ multiplex PCR; TCRdb's version includes in-frame clones alone and lacks a portion of them. The data contain about 120,000 clones, about 74% of them singletons. The V end lost 3 bases, the J end lost 0 bases, and 8 bases lay between the germline ends. The CDR3 is made up of 13 amino acids. The germline V gene encodes CDR1 DFQATT and CDR2 SNEGSKA (reference sequence). The J gene is TRBJ1-2, the V gene TRBV20-1, with D hard to call. The source of this sequence is a man in his fifties or sixties with acute or convalescent COVID-19. Sequences were obtained from peripheral blood. DNA for the CDR3: TGCAGTGCTAGTACGGGGACTAACTATGGCTACACCTTC. This translates into CSASTGTNYGYTF.